Each of the 21 T cell receptor beta chains below was sequenced from the same sample in a study of CD8+CD57+ T cells in acquired aplastic anemia. It was genomic DNA that served as the template for profiling TCR beta VDJ and CDR3. TCRdb reprocessed the reads with MiXCR, giving one entry per CDR3 protein. Here the sample spans about 160,000 distinct CDR3 sequences, 71% being singletons. Sequencing was done on patients that had shown CD8+CD57+ cell expansion by flow cytometry. The specimen sequenced was sorted CD4+, CD8+, or CD8+CD57+ T cells (not recorded which) from PBMCs. These TCRs come from a human donor with aplastic anemia.

The chain combines TRBV14 with TRBJ2-1; no definite D call. The CDR3 covers 12 residues. The V gene's germline CDR1 is SGHDN and CDR2 FVKESK. V was clipped by 3 bases and J by 10 bases, with 10 bases between them. The CDR3 coding sequence is TGTGCCAGCAGCCACTACCCAATCGAGCAGTTCTTC. Translation gives CASSHYPIEQFF.

The chain employs TRBV29-1 and TRBJ2-3; 9 nucleotides match TRBD2. Germline CDR1 SQVTM, CDR2 ANQGSEA. V shed 6 bases and J 4 bases; nucleotides not matched to a gene: 8. The CDR3 is 14 amino acids. The CDR3 DNA reads TGCAGCGTCGTACTAGCGGGTAGGGCAGATACGCAGTATTTT. Translating gives CSVVLAGRADTQYF.

The chain couples TRBV20-1 to TRBJ1-5; D is perhaps TRBD1 (5 bases). Deletions cut 2 bases from V and 11 bases from J, with 16 bases between. Looked up from germline, CDR1 is DFQATT and CDR2 is SNEGSKA (reference sequence). CDR3 length equals 13 residues. CDR3 sequence (DNA): TGCAGTGCTAGAAAGCAGGGAGGTTGGTCCCAGCATTTT. Amino acids: CSARKQGGWSQHF.

This chain uses TRBV10-3 with TRBJ1-6, with TRBD1 matching 9 bases. V lost 4 bases and J lost 7; bases outside the gene matches: 5. The V gene's germline CDR1 is ENHRY and CDR2 SYGVKD. This CDR3 is built from 15 residues. The CDR3 protein is CAISVGTGSNSPLHF. CDR3 nucleotide sequence: TGTGCCATCAGTGTGGGGACAGGGTCGAATTCACCCCTCCACTTT.

The chain is built from TRBV19 and TRBJ2-7, with a possible D match to TRBD1 (8 bases). V gave up 4 bases and J gave up 2 bases, with 15 bases separating them. The germline V gene encodes CDR1 LNHDA and CDR2 SQIVND (reference sequence). The CDR3 runs 15 residues. Written as DNA, the CDR3 is TGTGCCAGTAGTACCCTACAGGGGGGGACCTACGAGCAGTACTTC. Translation: CASSTLQGGTYEQYF.

This clonotype has more than one count but fewer than ten. This sequence joins TRBV5-1 and TRBJ2-7, with 7 nucleotides matching TRBD1. V lost 0 bases to trimming and J lost 5 bases; unmatched junction nucleotides: 8. This CDR3 is built from 15 residues. Germline V lookup: CDR1 SGHRS, CDR2 YFSETQ. Here the CDR3 DNA reads TGCGCCAGCAGCTTGGACGGGACAGCCCCTGACGAGCAGTACTTC. Its translation: CASSLDGTAPDEQYF.

The rearrangement joins TRBV19 to TRBJ1-5; the D gene is possibly TRBD1 (5 bases). The CDR3 has 16 amino acids. V lost 7 bases, J lost 2 bases, and 18 bases lay in between. Germline-derived CDR1 and CDR2 are LNHDA and SQIVND (reference sequence). This chain's CDR3 is CASTREGHAGNQPQHF. CDR3 sequence (DNA): TGTGCCAGTACCCGTGAGGGGCATGCGGGCAATCAGCCCCAGCATTTT. Full variable domain (outside the CDR3, taken from reference TRBV19 and TRBJ1-5): DGGITQSPKYLFRKEGQNVTLSCEQNLNHDAMYWYRQDPGQGLRLIYYSQIVNDFQKGDIAEGYSVSREKKESFPLTVTSAQKNPTAFYLCASTREGHAGNQPQHFGDGTRLSIL.

The chain links TRBV19 to TRBJ1-1; D call uncertain. Germline lookup yields CDR1 LNHDA and CDR2 SQIVND (reference sequence). This CDR3 comprises 17 residues. V was pared by 6 bases and J by 0 bases, with 20 bases between. The CDR3 DNA reads as TGTGCCAGTAGACCTGGAGGGCTCGCTAGTCTGAACACTGAAGCTTTCTTT. This encodes CASRPGGLASLNTEAFF.

V and J are TRBV5-5 and TRBJ2-3; D might be TRBD2 (6 bases). CDR1 is SGHKS, CDR2 YYEKEE, per germline (reference sequence). V was clipped by 0 bases and J by 4 bases, with 6 bases between them. CDR3 length equals 13 residues. The CDR3 loop is CASSLGEADTQYF. The CDR3 DNA sequence: TGTGCCAGCAGCTTGGGGGAGGCAGATACGCAGTATTTT.

The chain carries TRBV10-1 and TRBJ2-7, with unresolved D. Looked up from germline, CDR1 is WNHNN and CDR2 is SYGVQD (reference sequence). V was clipped by 6 bases and J by 5 bases, with 11 bases between them. The CDR3 is 12 residues long. In DNA form, the CDR3 reads TGCGCCAGCAGGGGGTACGTCCACGAGCAGTACTTC. Translated: CASRGYVHEQYF.

This clonotype was detected only a few times. The chain recombines TRBV20-1 with TRBJ1-1, with D hard to call. The CDR3 spans 13 residues. V was clipped by 3 bases and J by 0 bases, with 8 bases between them. Germline values: CDR1 DFQATT, CDR2 SNEGSKA (reference sequence). DNA of the CDR3: TGCAGTGCTAGGGAGGACCTGAACACTGAAGCTTTCTTT. It codes for CSAREDLNTEAFF.

This rearrangement joins TRBV12-3 or TRBV12-4 to TRBJ2-2, with 7 bases aligning to TRBD2. The CDR3 has 14 residues. V lost 5 bases to trimming and J lost 3 bases; unmatched junction nucleotides: 3. CDR3 nucleotides: TGTGCCAGCAGTAGGCTAGCGGACACCGGGGAGCTGTTTTTT. Amino acid sequence: CASSRLADTGELFF.

The chain employs TRBV20-1 and TRBJ2-3; D might be TRBD2 (6 bases). The CDR3 length is 13 residues. Germline-derived CDR1 and CDR2 are DFQATT and SNEGSKA (reference sequence). CDR3 DNA: TGCGGTGTTGACGGGGAGGTCACAGATACGCAGTATTTT. Its protein is CGVDGEVTDTQYF.

J is TRBJ1-4 and V is TRBV2; D gene uncertain. This CDR3 is 15 amino acids long. V gave up 5 bases and J gave up 0 bases, with 10 bases separating them. Looked up from germline, CDR1 is SNHLY and CDR2 is FYNNEI. CDR3 sequence: CASSREHPTNEKLFF. DNA for the CDR3: TGTGCCAGCAGTAGGGAGCACCCAACTAATGAAAAACTGTTTTTT.

The rearrangement joins TRBV7-3 to TRBJ2-3, with unresolved D. The CDR3 sequence is 13 residues long. V was shortened by 0 bases and J by 4 bases, with 5 bases between the two germline ends. The germline V gene encodes CDR1 SGHTA and CDR2 FQGTGA. The CDR3 DNA reads as TGTGCCAGCAGCTTAACGGGTCCAGATACGCAGTATTTT. It specifies CASSLTGPDTQYF.

The chain uses TRBV20-1 and TRBJ2-7; 8 nucleotides agree with TRBD1. The length of the CDR3 is 14 residues. Per germline, CDR1 DFQATT and CDR2 SNEGSKA (reference sequence). The V segment lost 3 bases and the J segment 3 bases; nucleotides outside the gene matches: 7. The CDR3 spells CSASGQGLGYEQYF. CDR3 coding DNA: TGCAGTGCTAGTGGACAGGGTCTTGGCTACGAGCAGTACTTC.

This chain connects TRBV7-8 to TRBJ2-5; D not certain. This CDR3 spans 11 amino acids. The germline V gene encodes CDR1 SGHVS and CDR2 FQNEAQ. Between the trimmed V and J ends, which lost 7 bases and 5 bases, there was a span of 8 bases. The CDR3 DNA is TGTGCCAGCAAAATAGGGGAGACCCAGTACTTC. Protein: CASKIGETQYF.

J is TRBJ1-1 and V is TRBV30; the D is unclear. The CDR3 is 12 residues long. Germline CDR1 GTSNPN, CDR2 SVGIG (reference sequence). V lost 1 base and J 8 bases, leaving 11 bases between the germline ends. CDR3 DNA: TGTGCCTGGAGTGAAGGCAGCGGGGAAGCTTTCTTT. As protein: CAWSEGSGEAFF. The variable domain in full, completed from reference TRBV30 and TRBJ1-1, reads SQTIHQWPATLVQPVGSPLSLECTVEGTSNPNLYWYRQAAGRGLQLLFYSVGIGQISSEVPQNLSASRPQDRQFILSSKKLLLSDSGFYLCAWSEGSGEAFFGQGTRLTVV.

The chain carries TRBV11-1 and TRBJ1-1; D unresolved. Germline V CDR1 and CDR2: SGHAT, FQDESV (reference sequence). Trimming shortened V by 6 bases and J by 9 bases, and 11 bases separated the two germline ends. CDR3 length: 11 residues. The CDR3 sequence: CASSPRGQAFF. In DNA, the CDR3 is TGTGCCAGCAGTCCTCGGGGTCAAGCTTTCTTT.

The chain carries TRBV7-4 and TRBJ1-1; 7 bases are shared with TRBD1. Germline V CDR1 and CDR2: SGHVT, SQSDAQ. This CDR3 region has 13 residues. Trimming at V came to 5 bases and at J to 7 bases, leaving 7 bases not matched to a gene. CDR3 loop: CASSRGTANEAFF. The CDR3 DNA reads TGTGCCAGCAGCAGAGGGACAGCCAATGAAGCTTTCTTT.

The J gene is TRBJ2-7, the V gene TRBV7-8, with TRBD1 as a possible D gene (5 bases). The CDR3 extends over 16 amino acids. Trimming removed 1 base from V and 5 bases from J, with 18 bases in between. Germline V gene sequence: CDR1 SGHVS, CDR2 FQNEAQ. CDR3 sequence: CASSLVTPTRGNEQYV. The CDR3 nucleotides are TGTGCCAGCAGCTTAGTTACCCCTACAAGGGGTAACGAGCAGTACGTC.